This T cell receptor (beta chain) emerged from a study of shared clonotypes between healthy human individuals. Study results and caveats: Approximately 5.1% was the fraction of naive CD4 clonotypes found shared across a few donors.

Several immunoSEQ 96-well plates shared each subset's DNA, each plate a replicate. TCRdb's copy holds only in-frame clones and misses some; the assay was immunoSEQ multiplex PCR. The repertoire has 1.6 million or so clones, about 98.5% of them found once; the top ten carry 0.3% to 0.45%. Remarks on this clone: The antigen is unknown.

With 3 bases clipped from V and 6 bases from J, the junction kept 10 bases outside the gene matches. This CDR3 spans 17 amino acids. Germline V gives CDR1 SGHAT, CDR2 FQNNGV. This chain uses TRBV11-2 with TRBJ2-1; TRBD1 aligns across 11 bases. This TCR was sampled from a man aged 25-40 years in good health. Sequenced: naive CD4+ T cells sorted from blood. Described subset: CD45RA+ positively selected. DNA of the CDR3: TGTGCCAGCAGCTTCCACAATCCGGGACAGGGGGTCAATGAGCAGTTCTTC. Protein sequence: CASSFHNPGQGVNEQFF.